This section outlines one TCR beta chain sequence together with its context. Its cognate antigen is unknown. The sample belongs to a study of vaccination and CD4 T cells after COVID-19. Scientists ran DNA taken from cultured CD4+ T cells through the Oncomine TCR Beta short-read assay for sequencing. After culture, CD4+ T cells served as the source for genomic DNA extraction. Each CDR3 protein gets one entry after TCRdb re-called the PCR reads with MiXCR. Of roughly 6,600 distinct CDR3 sequences listed, roughly 36% are singletons. Germline lookup yields CDR1 SGHRS and CDR2 YFSETQ. Trimming took 5 bases from V and 5 from J, leaving 13 bases between them. CDR3 length: 13 residues. The treatment denotes: approximately nine-day PBMC culture with coronavirus spike peptide pools or control peptides (ViraFEST assay). The unexposed donor gave CD4+ T cells before the COVID-19 pandemic (2011-2018). With peptide pools, ViraFEST first expanded antigen-specific T cells and afterwards sequenced their TCRs. Culture proceeded for around 9 days, and CD4+ T cells were then isolated by negative selection.

V gene TRBV5-1 combines with J gene TRBJ2-5; D remains unclear. Sequences were obtained from CD4+ T cells from blood, cultured in vitro. The receptor comes from a human donor in good health. The CDR3 region is CASRSSGRETQYF. The CDR3 bases are TGCGCCAGCAGATCCTCGGGCCGGGAGACCCAGTACTTC.